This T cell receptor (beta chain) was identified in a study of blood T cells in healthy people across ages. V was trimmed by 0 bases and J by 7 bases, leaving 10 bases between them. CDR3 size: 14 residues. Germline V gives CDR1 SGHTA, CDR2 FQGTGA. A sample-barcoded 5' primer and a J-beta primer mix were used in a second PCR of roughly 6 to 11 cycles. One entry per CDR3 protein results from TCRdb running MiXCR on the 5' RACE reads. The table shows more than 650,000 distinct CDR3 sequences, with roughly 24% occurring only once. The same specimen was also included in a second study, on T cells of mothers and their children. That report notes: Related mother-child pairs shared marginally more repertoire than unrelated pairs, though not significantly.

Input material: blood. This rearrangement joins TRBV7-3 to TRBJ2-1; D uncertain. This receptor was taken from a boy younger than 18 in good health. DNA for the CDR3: TGTGCCAGCAGCTTAACCCAGTGGTTGAATGAGCAGTTCTTC. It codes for CASSLTQWLNEQFF.